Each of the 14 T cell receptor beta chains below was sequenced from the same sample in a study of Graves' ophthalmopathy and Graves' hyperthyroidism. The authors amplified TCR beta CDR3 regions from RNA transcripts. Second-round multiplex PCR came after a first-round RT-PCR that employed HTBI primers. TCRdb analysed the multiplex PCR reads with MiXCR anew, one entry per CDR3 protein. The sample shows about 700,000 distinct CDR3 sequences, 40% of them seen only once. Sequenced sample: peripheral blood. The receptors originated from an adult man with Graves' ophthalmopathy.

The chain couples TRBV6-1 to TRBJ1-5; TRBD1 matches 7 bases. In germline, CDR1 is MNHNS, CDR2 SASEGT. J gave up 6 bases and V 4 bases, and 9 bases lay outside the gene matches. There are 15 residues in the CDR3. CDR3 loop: CASSGPGQFVQPQHF. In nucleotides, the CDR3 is TGTGCCAGCAGTGGACCGGGACAGTTCGTTCAGCCCCAGCATTTT.

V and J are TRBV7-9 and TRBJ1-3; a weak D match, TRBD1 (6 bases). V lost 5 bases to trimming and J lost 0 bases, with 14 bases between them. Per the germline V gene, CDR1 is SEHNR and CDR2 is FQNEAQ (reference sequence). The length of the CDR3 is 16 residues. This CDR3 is CASSLSTGHSGNTIYF. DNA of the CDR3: TGTGCCAGCAGCCTTTCGACAGGCCACTCTGGAAACACCATATATTTT.

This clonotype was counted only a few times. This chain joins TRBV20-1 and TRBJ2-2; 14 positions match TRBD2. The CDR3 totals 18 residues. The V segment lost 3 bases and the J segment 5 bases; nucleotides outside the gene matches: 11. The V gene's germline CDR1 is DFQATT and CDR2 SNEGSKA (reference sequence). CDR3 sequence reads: CSASLWGLAGDRTGELFF. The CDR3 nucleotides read TGCAGTGCTAGTTTGTGGGGACTAGCGGGAGATCGGACCGGGGAGCTGTTTTTT.

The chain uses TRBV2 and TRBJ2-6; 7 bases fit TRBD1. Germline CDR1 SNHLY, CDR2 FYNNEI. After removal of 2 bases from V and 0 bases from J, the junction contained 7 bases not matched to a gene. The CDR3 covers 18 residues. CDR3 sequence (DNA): TGTGCCAGCAGTGAAAGCGGACAGGTCTTCTCTGGGGCCAACGTCCTGACTTTC. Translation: CASSESGQVFSGANVLTF.

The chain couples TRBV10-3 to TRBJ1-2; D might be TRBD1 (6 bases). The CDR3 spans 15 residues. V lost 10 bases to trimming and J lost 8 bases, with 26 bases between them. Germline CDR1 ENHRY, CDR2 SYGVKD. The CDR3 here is CASGTDSDGDNGYTF. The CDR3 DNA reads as TGTGCCAGCGGGACCGACTCGGACGGGGACAACGGCTACACCTTC.

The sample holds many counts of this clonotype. CDR3 coding DNA: TGTGCCAGCAGGCCCCCCCAGCCCGGGGAGCTGTTTTTT. Its protein is CASRPPQPGELFF. The chain uses TRBV7-9 and TRBJ2-2; no clear D. This CDR3 is built from 13 residues. Germline assignment: CDR1 SEHNR and CDR2 FQNEAQ (reference sequence). The V end lost 6 bases, the J end lost 6 bases, and 11 bases lay between the germline ends.

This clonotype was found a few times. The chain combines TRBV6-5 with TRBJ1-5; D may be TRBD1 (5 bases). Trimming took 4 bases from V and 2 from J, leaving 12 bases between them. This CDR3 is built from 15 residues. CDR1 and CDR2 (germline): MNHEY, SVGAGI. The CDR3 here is CASSSGPSRNQPQHF. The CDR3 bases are TGTGCCAGCAGTTCGGGACCGTCGCGCAATCAGCCCCAGCATTTT.

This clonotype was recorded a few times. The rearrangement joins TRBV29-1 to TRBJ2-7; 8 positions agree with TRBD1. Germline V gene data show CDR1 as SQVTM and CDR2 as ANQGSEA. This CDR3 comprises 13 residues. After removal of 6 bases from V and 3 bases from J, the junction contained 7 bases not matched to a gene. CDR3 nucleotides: TGCAGCGTGGACCCAGGGGGCGGCTACGAGCAGTACTTC. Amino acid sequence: CSVDPGGGYEQYF.

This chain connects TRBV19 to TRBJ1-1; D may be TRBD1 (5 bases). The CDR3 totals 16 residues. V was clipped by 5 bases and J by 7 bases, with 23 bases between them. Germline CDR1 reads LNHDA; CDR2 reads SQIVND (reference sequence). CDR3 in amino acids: CASSPSYGSSRGEAFF. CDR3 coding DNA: TGTGCCAGTAGTCCCTCGTACGGGTCTTCGAGGGGTGAAGCTTTCTTT.

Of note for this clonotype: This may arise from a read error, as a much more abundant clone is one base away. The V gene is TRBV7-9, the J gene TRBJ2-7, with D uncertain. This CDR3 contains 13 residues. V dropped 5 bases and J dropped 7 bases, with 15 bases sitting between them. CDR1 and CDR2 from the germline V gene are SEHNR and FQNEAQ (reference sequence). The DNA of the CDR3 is TGTGCCAGCAGCCACGCGCCCCCTGAGGAGCAGTACTTC. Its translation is CASSHAPPEEQYF.

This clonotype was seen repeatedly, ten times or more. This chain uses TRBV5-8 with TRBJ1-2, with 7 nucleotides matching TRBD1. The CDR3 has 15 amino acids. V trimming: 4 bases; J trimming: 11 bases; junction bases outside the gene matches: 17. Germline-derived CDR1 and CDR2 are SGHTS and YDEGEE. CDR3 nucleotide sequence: TGTGCCAGCAGCCAGTTACAGGGGTTTAATGCTTTGTACACCTTC. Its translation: CASSQLQGFNALYTF. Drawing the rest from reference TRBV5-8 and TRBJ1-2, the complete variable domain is EAGVTQSPTHLIKTRGQQATLRCSPISGHTSVYWYQQALGLGLQFLLWYDEGEERNRGNFPPRFSGRQFPNYSSELNVNALELEDSALYLCASSQLQGFNALYTFGSGTRLTVV.

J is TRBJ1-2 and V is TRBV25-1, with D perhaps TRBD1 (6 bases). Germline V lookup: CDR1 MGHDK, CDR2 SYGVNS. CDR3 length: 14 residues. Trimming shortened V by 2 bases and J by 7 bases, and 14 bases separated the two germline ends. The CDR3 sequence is CASSETRGAVGYTF. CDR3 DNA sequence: TGTGCCAGCAGTGAAACCCGGGGGGCGGTTGGCTACACCTTC.

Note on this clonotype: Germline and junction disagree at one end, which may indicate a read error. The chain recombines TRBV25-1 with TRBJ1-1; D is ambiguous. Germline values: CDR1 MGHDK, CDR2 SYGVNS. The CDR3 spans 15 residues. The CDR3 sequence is CASNESLGSDTEAFF. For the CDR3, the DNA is TGTGCCAGCAATGAATCTTTGGGTTCGGACACTGAAGCTTTCTTT.

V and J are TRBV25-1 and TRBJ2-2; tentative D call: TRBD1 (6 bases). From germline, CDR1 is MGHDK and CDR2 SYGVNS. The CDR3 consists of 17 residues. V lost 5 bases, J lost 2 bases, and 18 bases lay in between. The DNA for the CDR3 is TGTGCCAGCAGTCTTCCAAGAGACAGGTCTAACACCGGGGAGCTGTTTTTT. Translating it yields CASSLPRDRSNTGELFF.